The 28 T cell receptor beta chains listed next were all sequenced from one sample in a study of cytomegalovirus exposure and HLA in healthy donors. PCR amplification relied on 60 Vbeta primers (plus 13 Jbeta primers). The method was immunoSEQ multiplex PCR; TCRdb's version includes in-frame clones alone and lacks a portion of them. The repertoire holds 100,000 to 150,000 clones, with around three quarters as singletons. The sequencing sample was made of PBMCs. These TCRs come from a man aged 25-40 years in good health and CMV-seronegative.

The V and J genes are TRBV13 and TRBJ2-4, with a tentative D call TRBD2 (6 bases). Germline CDR1 and CDR2: PRHDT and FYEKMQ (reference sequence). The CDR3 runs to 16 residues. V was clipped by 5 bases and J by 3 bases, with 17 bases between them. The CDR3 here is CASSASLAGGKNIQYF. The CDR3 DNA follows: TGTGCCAGCAGCGCCTCTCTTGCCGGGGGCAAAAACATTCAGTACTTC.

The CDR3 DNA reads TGTGCCAGCAGTTACGGGGGACAGCCATATGGCTACACCTTC. This codes for CASSYGGQPYGYTF. This rearrangement joins TRBV6-5 to TRBJ1-2; 7 bases agree with TRBD1. V trimming: 2 bases; J trimming: 5 bases; junction bases outside the gene matches: 5. CDR1 and CDR2 (germline): MNHEY, SVGAGI. The length of the CDR3 is 14 residues.

This chain uses TRBV2 with TRBJ1-5, with D perhaps TRBD1 (5 bases). CDR3 length: 19 amino acids. Germline values: CDR1 SNHLY, CDR2 FYNNEI. Trimming left V 2 bases short and J 5 bases short, with 25 bases between. CDR3 loop: CASSELLLPQRGGDQPQHF. DNA of the CDR3: TGTGCCAGCAGTGAACTATTATTACCCCAGCGGGGCGGGGATCAGCCCCAGCATTTT. Drawing the rest from reference TRBV2 and TRBJ1-5, the complete variable domain is EPEVTQTPSHQVTQMGQEVILRCVPISNHLYFYWYRQILGQKVEFLVSFYNNEISEKSEIFDDQFSVERPDGSNFTLKIRSTKLEDSAMYFCASSELLLPQRGGDQPQHFGDGTRLSIL.

The chain carries TRBV30 and TRBJ2-5; a weak D match, TRBD1 (6 bases). Germline CDR1 is GTSNPN and CDR2 is SVGIG (reference sequence). Between the trimmed V and J ends, which lost 4 bases and 1 base, there was a span of 13 bases. The CDR3 has 14 amino acids. CDR3 region: CAWTPGGLQETQYF. CDR3 DNA: TGTGCCTGGACCCCTGGGGGCCTCCAAGAGACCCAGTACTTC.

This chain links TRBV2 with TRBJ2-3; a weak D match, TRBD2 (7 bases). Germline V gene data show CDR1 as SNHLY and CDR2 as FYNNEI. CDR3 length: 13 residues. With 4 bases removed from V and 9 bases from J, the gap between germline ends came to 14 bases. This CDR3 reads CASSVEGGGTQYF. The CDR3 nucleotides read TGTGCCAGCAGTGTGGAAGGGGGGGGCACGCAGTATTTT.

V and J are TRBV5-4 and TRBJ2-7, with D perhaps TRBD2 (5 bases). The CDR3 sequence is 14 residues long. V gave up 1 base and J gave up 3 bases, with 11 bases separating them. Germline V gene lookup returns CDR1 SGHNT and CDR2 YYREEE (reference sequence). The CDR3 sequence: CASSLHEGNYEQYF. CDR3 nucleotides: TGTGCCAGCAGCTTGCATGAGGGAAACTACGAGCAGTACTTC. The whole variable domain, filled in from reference TRBV5-4 and TRBJ2-7, reads ETGVTQSPTHLIKTRGQQVTLRCSSQSGHNTVSWYQQALGQGPQFIFQYYREEENGRGNFPPRFSGLQFPNYSSELNVNALELDDSALYLCASSLHEGNYEQYFGPGTRLTVT.

The rearrangement joins TRBV7-8 to TRBJ2-1; a weak D match, TRBD2 (7 bases). This CDR3 is 16 amino acids long. V was shortened by 5 bases and J by 5 bases, with 19 bases between the two germline ends. Germline V gene sequence: CDR1 SGHVS, CDR2 FQNEAQ. This CDR3 is CASSPGWGGGDNEQFF. The CDR3 nucleotides read TGTGCCAGCAGCCCGGGGTGGGGGGGCGGGGACAATGAGCAGTTCTTC.

Notes on this clone: At one boundary the junction diverges from the germline segment, which might be a read error. V gene TRBV7-2 combines with J gene TRBJ2-5; 16 bases are a match to TRBD2. Per germline, CDR1 SGHTA and CDR2 FQGNSA. The CDR3 has 15 amino acids. In DNA form, the CDR3 reads TGTGCCAGCAGCCTTAAGGGACTAGCGGGAGGGAATTGGAACTTC. Protein product: CASSLKGLAGGNWNF.

The V call is TRBV11-3, the J call TRBJ2-1, with a tentative D call TRBD1 (6 bases). V dropped 4 bases and J dropped 1 base, with 14 bases sitting between them. From germline, CDR1 is SGHNT and CDR2 YENEEA. This CDR3 comprises 16 residues. The CDR3 loop is CASSSTGHLSYNEQFF. As DNA, the CDR3 is TGTGCCAGCAGCTCAACGGGACACCTTTCCTACAATGAGCAGTTCTTC.

The chain couples TRBV30 to TRBJ2-2; 8 nucleotides agree with TRBD1. The V gene end was trimmed by 1 base and the J gene end by 2 bases; junction bases not matched to a gene: 3. Germline loops: CDR1 GTSNPN, CDR2 SVGIG (reference sequence). The CDR3 has 15 amino acids. CDR3 DNA sequence: TGTGCCTGGAGTGGACAGGGGCTTAACACCGGGGAGCTGTTTTTT. The encoded protein is CAWSGQGLNTGELFF.

In the case of this clone: An end of the junction does not agree with germline; a read error may underlie this. The rearrangement links TRBV29-1 to TRBJ2-7, with TRBD1 as a possible D gene (6 bases). The CDR3 sequence is 11 residues long. CDR1 and CDR2 from the germline V gene are SQVTM and ANQGSEA. CDR3 in amino acids: CSVAGVYEQCF. Here the CDR3 DNA reads TGCAGCGTTGCAGGGGTGTACGAGCAGTGCTTC.

This clone was seen only once. The rearrangement uses TRBV7-6 and TRBJ2-3, with D unclear. CDR3 length: 15 amino acids. The germline CDR1 and CDR2 sequences are SGHVS and FNYEAQ. Trimming stripped 0 bases from V and 1 base from J, with 8 bases between. CDR3 loop: CASSLAYSGTDTQYF. The CDR3 DNA sequence: TGTGCCAGCAGCTTAGCGTACTCCGGCACAGATACGCAGTATTTT.

The chain joins TRBV6-6 to TRBJ1-1; D is uncertain. CDR1 and CDR2 from the germline V gene are MNHNY and SVGAGI (reference sequence). This CDR3 is built from 14 residues. Trimming took 2 bases from V and 0 from J, leaving 7 bases between them. CDR3 sequence: CASSYEIMNTEAFF. The CDR3 DNA reads TGTGCCAGCAGTTACGAGATCATGAACACTGAAGCTTTCTTT.

This clone was detected a few times. The J gene is TRBJ1-5, the V gene TRBV6-5; D is uncertain. Per the germline V gene, CDR1 is MNHEY and CDR2 is SVGAGI. V was cut by 0 bases and J by 5 bases, with 8 bases left in between. The CDR3 length is 14 residues. The CDR3 DNA reads TGTGCCAGCAGTTACTCCTCAACGGATCAGCCCCAGCATTTT. Translating it yields CASSYSSTDQPQHF.

The J gene is TRBJ2-3, the V gene TRBV5-1; D unresolved. Germline assignment: CDR1 SGHRS and CDR2 YFSETQ. V was cut by 1 base and J by 0 bases, with 12 bases left in between. This CDR3 has 16 amino acids. This CDR3 is CASSLNRWSSTDTQYF. CDR3 nucleotide sequence: TGCGCCAGCAGCTTGAACCGGTGGAGTAGCACAGATACGCAGTATTTT.

V and J are TRBV27 and TRBJ1-2, with D perhaps matching TRBD1 (5 bases). There are 12 residues in the CDR3. V gave up 4 bases and J gave up 6 bases, with 9 bases separating them. Germline CDR1 is MNHEY and CDR2 is SMNVEV (reference sequence). The CDR3 DNA reads TGTGCCAGCAGTTCCCGACAGAATGGCTACACCTTC. This encodes CASSSRQNGYTF.

This chain uses TRBV19 with TRBJ2-7; D unclear. Looked up from germline, CDR1 is LNHDA and CDR2 is SQIVND (reference sequence). There are 13 residues in the CDR3. Trimming pared 4 bases from V and 2 bases from J, leaving 9 bases between. The chain's CDR3 is CASSRLVAYEQYF. The CDR3 bases are TGTGCCAGTAGTAGGTTGGTAGCCTACGAGCAGTACTTC.

J is TRBJ2-2 and V is TRBV29-1; maybe TRBD1 (6 bases). Germline V lookup: CDR1 SQVTM, CDR2 ANQGSEA. The CDR3 is 14 residues long. Trimming shortened V by 5 bases and J by 1 base, and 11 bases separated the two germline ends. The CDR3 DNA reads as TGCAGCGTTAGGACAGTACAGAACACCGGGGAGCTGTTTTTT. Translated, it gives CSVRTVQNTGELFF.

This chain connects TRBV28 to TRBJ1-1, with 9 bases matching TRBD1. V dropped 2 bases and J dropped 6; count of bases not matched to a gene: 10. This CDR3 is built from 16 residues. Looked up from germline, CDR1 is MDHEN and CDR2 is SYDVKM. The CDR3 DNA is TGTGCCAGCAGTTTACTCCGTGGGACAGGGCCGGCTGAAGCTTTCTTT. Translation: CASSLLRGTGPAEAFF.

The DNA for the CDR3 is TGTGCCACCAGCAGAGATTACCGGGACAGCCTAAGGAGCTCCTACAATGAGCAGTTCTTC. It yields the protein CATSRDYRDSLRSSYNEQFF. The chain joins TRBV15 to TRBJ2-1; 7 bases align to TRBD1. CDR1 is LNHNV, CDR2 YYDKDF, per germline (reference sequence). Trimming cost V 0 bases and J 0 bases; bases outside gene matches: 14. The CDR3 length is 20 residues.

The chain uses TRBV7-8 and TRBJ2-7; 12 bases align to TRBD2. The CDR3 spans 15 residues. The V gene's germline CDR1 is SGHVS and CDR2 FQNEAQ. V lost 7 bases, J lost 8 bases, and 12 bases stayed unmatched. The CDR3 DNA follows: TGTGCCAGCACCTCCCGACTAGCGGGAGACAGGAAGCAGTACTTC. This translates into CASTSRLAGDRKQYF.

The V and J genes are TRBV6-5 and TRBJ2-4, with D tentatively TRBD2 (5 bases). V dropped 5 bases and J dropped 0 bases, with 8 bases sitting between them. This CDR3 is 14 amino acids long. Germline assignment: CDR1 MNHEY and CDR2 SVGAGI. CDR3 sequence (DNA): TGTGCCAGCAGTGAGGGAAGAGCCAAAAACATTCAGTACTTC. Protein: CASSEGRAKNIQYF.

This clone is a singleton in its sample. The chain joins TRBV21-1 to TRBJ2-7; the D segment call TRBD1 is taken from the table without a DNA check. TRBV21-1 is shown as a pseudogene. There are 14 residues in the CDR3. The CDR3 is CASNPFLRQAGQYF. In nucleotides, the CDR3 is TGTGCCAGCAACCCCTTTTTAAGGCAGGCAGGGCAGTACTTC.

This chain connects TRBV15 to TRBJ2-7, with 8 bases that match TRBD1. J lost 5 bases, V lost 8 bases, and 2 bases had no gene match. The CDR3 covers 11 residues. Germline assignment: CDR1 LNHNV and CDR2 YYDKDF (reference sequence). The CDR3 spells CATGQGHEQYF. CDR3 DNA: TGTGCCACCGGACAGGGACACGAGCAGTACTTC. The full variable domain, its missing parts supplied by reference TRBV15 and TRBJ2-7, is DAMVIQNPRYQVTQFGKPVTLSCSQTLNHNVMYWYQQKSSQAPKLLFHYYDKDFNNEADTPDNFQSRRPNTSFCFLDIRSPGLGDTAMYLCATGQGHEQYFGPGTRLTVT.

This clone was seen a few times. The V and J genes are TRBV6-4 and TRBJ1-2; perhaps TRBD1 as D (6 bases). Germline CDR1 and CDR2: MRHNA and SNTAGT. V was pared by 0 bases and J by 4 bases, with 15 bases between. The length of the CDR3 is 16 residues. In DNA form, the CDR3 reads TGTGCCAGCAGTGACTCAGGGGGGGCCCCGTCCTATGGCTACACCTTC. This translates into CASSDSGGAPSYGYTF.

This chain links TRBV18 with TRBJ2-1; D is perhaps TRBD2 (6 bases). V gave up 3 bases and J gave up 8 bases, with 14 bases separating them. CDR3 size: 14 residues. Germline lookup yields CDR1 KGHSH and CDR2 LQKENI. The CDR3 DNA is TGTGCCAGCTCACCTGTAAATAGCGGCTATGAGCAGTTCTTC. This encodes CASSPVNSGYEQFF.

This rearrangement joins TRBV5-1 to TRBJ2-7; weak D call: TRBD1 (5 bases). The V gene lost 0 bases and the J gene lost 6 bases, with 19 bases spanning the gap. This CDR3 spans 16 amino acids. The germline gives CDR1 SGHRS, CDR2 YFSETQ. DNA of the CDR3: TGCGCCAGCAGCTTGGGGCAGGGAACCCCCTCACGCGAGCAGTACTTC. As protein: CASSLGQGTPSREQYF.

The chain joins TRBV19 to TRBJ2-5; possible D gene TRBD2, 6 bases. Germline V CDR1 and CDR2: LNHDA, SQIVND (reference sequence). Trimming took 6 bases from V and 7 from J, leaving 18 bases between them. The CDR3 has 14 residues. The CDR3 region has the DNA TGTGCCAGTAGGAGACTCGGGGGAAAGGCGACCCAGTACTTC. Translation: CASRRLGGKATQYF.